These T cell receptor beta chains were read from a single sample in a study of neurological immune-mediated disorders. Each CDR3 protein gets one entry after TCRdb re-called the 5' RACE reads with MiXCR. This table has about 27,000 distinct CDR3 sequences, almost 2.5% appearing once. The sample taken for sequencing was PBMCs. Receptors were obtained from a woman aged 50 to 65 with multiple sclerosis. CDR3s leave out the opening cysteine and the closing phenylalanine or tryptophan. Fields, in order: V gene, D gene, CDR3 protein. A D gene is named only where the DNA matches it firmly.

TRBV10-2	NA	ASAPGVWQPQH
TRBV18	NA	ASSAAGEYSPLH
TRBV5-1	NA	ASSLSFRGPLSYEQY
TRBV25-1	NA	ASSEFEGTQETQY
TRBV11-3	NA	ASSSDPRNEQF
TRBV5-1	NA	ASSLDRGQNTEAF
TRBV20-1	TRBD1	SAQRDSSYNSPLH
TRBV12-3/TRBV12-4	NA	ASSFGSEAF
TRBV20-1	NA	SARRGGRQF
TRBV11-3	NA	ASSLRRLNTEAF
TRBV5-1	NA	ASSFQETQY
TRBV20-1	NA	SARDPYRASNTEAF
TRBV6-2/TRBV6-3	NA	ASSYSSASDTQY
TRBV12-3/TRBV12-4	NA	ASSSGVGGVEETQY
TRBV2	NA	ASSERGGQWNQPQH
TRBV29-1	NA	SARDGSNQPQH
TRBV29-1	NA	SVDARQGNGYT
TRBV21-1	NA	ASSTNPGTSGASYNEQF
TRBV4-3	TRBD2	ASSQEGGTRDNGQF
TRBV7-9	TRBD2	ASHGASGRGYEQY
TRBV3-1	NA	ASNIPGASSEAF
TRBV20-1	TRBD1	SGSWQGVGYT
TRBV7-2	TRBD1	ASSPRQGNEQY
TRBV4-3	NA	ASSLNRVLGEAF
TRBV20-1	NA	SANFRGQRDIQY
TRBV9	NA	ASSVDEGMNTEAF
TRBV20-1	TRBD1	SASPWTGVGTDTQY
TRBV12-3/TRBV12-4	TRBD2	ASSLGLADGRETQY
TRBV5-1	TRBD1	ASSFRTGGYGYT
TRBV20-1	NA	SAEGRAGQETQY
TRBV20-1	TRBD1	SAHRTGGAEAF
TRBV29-1	NA	SVGSTLYQPQH
TRBV6-1	NA	ASKTTSKETQY
TRBV9	TRBD1	ASSLDVQGASTGELF
TRBV5-1	NA	ASSLRTPNTGELF
TRBV29-1	NA	SVEVGRGRTEAF
TRBV29-1	NA	SVAGRRGTEAF
TRBV9	TRBD2	ASSVGLAGGSDTQY
TRBV20-1	NA	SGNRENQPQH
TRBV10-3	NA	AISPGMNTEAF
TRBV29-1	NA	SVEYSKNIQY
TRBV21-1	NA	ASSKGWDVSNQPQN
TRBV7-6	TRBD2	ASSLVAGAVEQY
TRBV5-6	TRBD2	ASSLAAGELVYEQF
TRBV12-3/TRBV12-4	NA	ASSLTEDTEAF
TRBV20-1	NA	SARTPRSYEQY
TRBV7-2	TRBD1	ASSILQGDTQY
TRBV7-2	TRBD2	ASSLWGLAGGTPLQETQY
TRBV29-1	TRBD1	SVEGSRDRSTDTQY
TRBV20-1	NA	SALTPLGRGTDTQY
TRBV12-3/TRBV12-4	NA	ASSLGSGEKLF
TRBV7-2	TRBD1	ASSLVVAGGRETQY
TRBV6-5	NA	ASSYYPRDNYNEQF
TRBV10-3	NA	AISDRGQNTEAF
TRBV29-1	NA	SVRDLGGAPY
TRBV7-2	NA	ASSLAEGIVSPLH
TRBV29-1	NA	SAQRSGDYNEQF
TRBV20-1	TRBD1	SARSPGQGVSYNSPLH
TRBV7-2	NA	ASSLEGLIGELF
TRBV10-3	NA	ATMGGTGQPQN